The 22 T cell receptor beta chains below all came from one sample that was sequenced in a study of T cell repertoires in cytomegalovirus infection. TCRdb recomputed calls from the reads with MiXCR, one row per CDR3 protein. The sample has roughly 760,000 distinct CDR3 sequences; under 40% are singletons. Sequenced input: PBMCs. The origin of the receptors is a human donor in good health (CMV status not recorded). Some clones in this sample may be carry-over from other donors' samples.

The V gene is TRBV29-1, the J gene TRBJ1-4; D unclear. Trimming removed 7 bases at V and 7 bases at J, with 7 bases between. There are 10 residues in the CDR3. The V gene's germline CDR1 is SQVTM and CDR2 ANQGSEA. The CDR3 DNA follows: TGCAGCGCGCTAGGTGAAAAACTGTTTTTT. It is translated as CSALGEKLFF.

This clonotype showed up just a few times. The chain joins TRBV7-9 to TRBJ2-1, with 9 bases identical to TRBD2. The CDR3 spans 20 residues. Germline values: CDR1 SEHNR, CDR2 FQNEAQ (reference sequence). V trimming: 2 bases; J trimming: 8 bases; junction bases outside the gene matches: 22. As DNA, the CDR3 is TGTGCCAGCAGCTTACCCGCGGGGGGGGATAGGACTCGAAGCTTCGATGAGCAGTTCTTC. Protein product: CASSLPAGGDRTRSFDEQFF.

The chain is built from TRBV7-9 and TRBJ2-3, with 10 bases aligning to TRBD1. The junction had 9 bases not matched to a gene; V was cut back by 5 bases and J by 7 bases. The germline gives CDR1 SEHNR, CDR2 FQNEAQ (reference sequence). This CDR3 contains 15 residues. The CDR3 region has the DNA TGTGCCAGCAGCAACCGGGACAGGGGTAATAATACGCAGTATTTT. Translated: CASSNRDRGNNTQYF.

This chain connects TRBV5-1 to TRBJ1-2; 10 nucleotides align to TRBD1. CDR3 length equals 13 residues. Trimming cost V 4 bases and J 6 bases; bases outside gene matches: 3. Germline V lookup: CDR1 SGHRS, CDR2 YFSETQ. For the CDR3, the DNA is TGCGCCAGCAGCGTGGGGACAGGGGATGGCTACACCTTC. Protein: CASSVGTGDGYTF.

This clonotype came up a few times. This chain uses TRBV20-1 with TRBJ2-6; D perhaps matches TRBD1 (7 bases). The CDR3 is made up of 18 amino acids. The germline V gene has CDR1 DFQATT and CDR2 SNEGSKA (reference sequence). V shed 0 bases and J shed 0 bases, with 15 bases lying between them. The CDR3, as DNA: TGCAGTGCTAGAGATAAGAGACAGGGACTCTCTGGGGCCAACGTCCTGACTTTC. Its protein product is CSARDKRQGLSGANVLTF.

The genes are TRBV2 and TRBJ1-2, with 7 bases matching TRBD1. This CDR3 contains 14 residues. Germline V gene sequence: CDR1 SNHLY, CDR2 FYNNEI. The ends lost 6 bases at V and 8 bases at J; junction bases unmatched: 12. The CDR3 DNA sequence: TGTGCCAGCAGCGTCCTTGAGGGGGCGCGAGGCTACACCTTC. Protein: CASSVLEGARGYTF.

This clonotype was seen more than once but under ten times. This chain links TRBV7-8 with TRBJ1-2, with D tentatively TRBD1 (5 bases). There are 13 residues in the CDR3. CDR1 and CDR2 (germline): SGHVS, FQNEAQ. V was shortened by 5 bases and J by 4 bases, with 11 bases between the two germline ends. CDR3 sequence (DNA): TGTGCCAGCAGCCCGAGAGGGGTCTATGGCTACACCTTC. Protein product: CASSPRGVYGYTF. Looking up the rest from reference TRBV7-8 and TRBJ1-2 gives the full variable domain: GAGVSQSPRYKVAKRGQDVALRCDPISGHVSLFWYQQALGQGPEFLTYFQNEAQLDKSGLPSDRFFAERPEGSVSTLKIQRTQQEDSAVYLCASSPRGVYGYTFGSGTRLTVV.

The chain joins TRBV14 to TRBJ2-1; TRBD2 matches 8 bases. Germline V gives CDR1 SGHDN, CDR2 FVKESK. V was clipped by 1 base and J by 0 bases; unmatched bases: 2. CDR3 size: 16 residues. CDR3 nucleotides: TGTGCCAGCAGCCAAGGACTAGCGAACTCCTACAATGAGCAGTTCTTC. This encodes CASSQGLANSYNEQFF. Looking up the rest from reference TRBV14 and TRBJ2-1 gives the full variable domain: EAGVTQFPSHSVIEKGQTVTLRCDPISGHDNLYWYRRVMGKEIKFLLHFVKESKQDESGMPNNRFLAERTGGTYSTLKVQPAELEDSGVYFCASSQGLANSYNEQFFGPGTRLTVL.

This clonotype was detected only a few times. The V gene is TRBV6-5, the J gene TRBJ2-5; 10 bases map to TRBD1. There are 18 residues in the CDR3. V shed 3 bases and J 4 bases; nucleotides not matched to a gene: 14. Germline loops: CDR1 MNHEY, CDR2 SVGAGI. The CDR3, as DNA: TGTGCCAGCAGTTATCACATTCTCTGGGACAGGGGTCGAGAGACCCAGTACTTC. It translates to CASSYHILWDRGRETQYF.

The V gene is TRBV2, the J gene TRBJ2-1; no firm D call. V lost 6 bases and J lost 10, with 7 bases in between. This CDR3 contains 10 residues. In germline, CDR1 is SNHLY, CDR2 FYNNEI. The CDR3 DNA reads TGTGCCAGCAGCGGAGTGGAGCAGTTCTTC. Amino acid sequence: CASSGVEQFF.

Comment on this clonotype: An end of the junction does not agree with germline; a read error may underlie this. The V gene is TRBV11-2, the J gene TRBJ2-1; TRBD1 is a possible D gene (5 bases). The germline CDR1 and CDR2 sequences are SGHAT and FQNNGV. The CDR3 consists of 16 residues. The CDR3 region has the DNA TGTGCCAGCAGACCTACTACAGGCCCGCTTTACAATGAGCAGTTGTTC. Translating gives CASRPTTGPLYNEQLF.

V is TRBV20-1 and J is TRBJ2-1; no reliable D call. The CDR3 covers 16 residues. V lost 1 base and J lost 0, with 13 bases in between. CDR1 DFQATT and CDR2 SNEGSKA come from the germline V gene (reference sequence). The CDR3 region is CSARALTSVSYNEQFF. CDR3 DNA sequence: TGCAGTGCTAGAGCCCTGACTTCCGTCTCCTACAATGAGCAGTTCTTC.

This clonotype has a count of ten or more. The chain joins TRBV7-2 to TRBJ2-1; 9 bases are a match to TRBD2. The CDR3 runs 16 residues. CDR1 is SGHTA, CDR2 FQGNSA, per germline. J gave up 4 bases and V 4 bases, and 8 bases lay outside the gene matches. In nucleotides, the CDR3 is TGTGCCAGCAGCTGGTTAGCGGGAGCTTTTTACAATGAGCAGTTCTTC. It translates to CASSWLAGAFYNEQFF.

This clonotype appeared a few times. Given the absence of the conserved phenylalanine or tryptophan at the CDR3 end, a read error is likely. The DNA is left out, because the CDR3 cannot be placed on it with certainty; the CDR3 is given as TCRdb lists it. The J gene is TRBJ2-1, the V gene TRBV2; the table's D call TRBD2 went unverified against the DNA. Germline V gene data show CDR1 as SNHLY and CDR2 as FYNNEI. The CDR3 is 12 residues long, ends included. The CDR3 protein is CASGREAPGIVI.

The rearrangement joins TRBV7-9 to TRBJ1-1; no reliable D call. The CDR3 loop spans 12 amino acids. CDR1 and CDR2 from the germline V gene are SEHNR and FQNEAQ (reference sequence). V lost 5 bases and J lost 11, with 15 bases in between. CDR3: CASSPHNAGAFF. Here the CDR3 DNA reads TGTGCCAGCAGCCCACATAACGCTGGGGCTTTCTTT.

The sample holds a few counts of this clonotype. This sequence joins TRBV6-1 and TRBJ2-1; 10 bases fit TRBD2. The CDR3 is 18 amino acids. Germline CDR1 and CDR2: MNHNS and SASEGT. With 5 bases clipped from V and 9 bases from J, the junction kept 19 bases outside the gene matches. The CDR3 loop is CASSTWTSGPLQVGEQFF. DNA of the CDR3: TGTGCCAGCAGTACCTGGACTAGCGGCCCTCTACAGGTCGGTGAGCAGTTCTTC.

This clonotype has ten or more counts. V and J are TRBV7-2 and TRBJ2-2; D is tentatively TRBD1 or TRBD2 (6 bases each). Trimming took off 1 base at V and 3 bases at J, with 9 bases between the two ends. The CDR3 contains 15 residues. The germline gives CDR1 SGHTA, CDR2 FQGNSA. The CDR3 protein is CASSLVRGDTGELFF. The CDR3 coding sequence is TGTGCCAGCAGCTTAGTTAGGGGGGACACCGGGGAGCTGTTTTTT.

The V and J genes are TRBV4-1 and TRBJ1-4; D gene unclear. This CDR3 is 14 amino acids long. Looked up from germline, CDR1 is MGHRA and CDR2 is YSYEKL. V was clipped by 4 bases and J by 7 bases, with 13 bases between them. Here the CDR3 DNA reads TGCGCCAGCAGCCCCGATCCCCAGACTGAAAAACTGTTTTTT. Translated: CASSPDPQTEKLFF.

Comment on this clonotype: This may be a read error, as it is one base from a much larger clone. The V and J genes are TRBV6-1 and TRBJ2-7; D unresolved. The germline gives CDR1 MNHNS, CDR2 SASEGT. The CDR3 contains 11 residues. Trimming shortened V by 7 bases and J by 5 bases, and 9 bases separated the two germline ends. CDR3 loop: CASTLGDEQYF. CDR3 sequence (DNA): TGTGCCAGCACCCTTGGAGACGAGCAGTACTTC.

This clonotype has a handful of counts. The chain combines TRBV5-1 with TRBJ2-7, with 7 nucleotides matching TRBD2. CDR3 length equals 17 residues. The V and J ends lost 3 bases and 3 bases, in that order; junction bases with no gene match: 15. Per germline, CDR1 SGHRS and CDR2 YFSETQ. The CDR3 nucleotides read TGCGCCAGCAGCTCCACGCGGAGGAGTGGGGGGGACTACGAGCAGTACTTC. Translated, it gives CASSSTRRSGGDYEQYF.

This clonotype appeared once. The genes are TRBV28 and TRBJ1-2; tentatively, D is TRBD1 (6 bases). Germline values: CDR1 MDHEN, CDR2 SYDVKM. V was cut by 4 bases and J by 2 bases, with 17 bases left in between. The CDR3 totals 16 residues. The CDR3 DNA follows: TGTGCCAGCAGTTCCTCCCTCAGGACAGTGAACTATGGCTACACCTTC. The encoded protein is CASSSSLRTVNYGYTF.

The genes are TRBV24-1 and TRBJ2-7; no clear D. CDR1 and CDR2 (germline): KGHDR, SFDVKD. The CDR3 covers 12 residues. Trimming removed 4 bases from V and 2 bases from J, with 5 bases in between. CDR3 sequence: CATSESTYEQYF. The CDR3 region has the DNA TGTGCCACCAGTGAGTCCACCTACGAGCAGTACTTC.